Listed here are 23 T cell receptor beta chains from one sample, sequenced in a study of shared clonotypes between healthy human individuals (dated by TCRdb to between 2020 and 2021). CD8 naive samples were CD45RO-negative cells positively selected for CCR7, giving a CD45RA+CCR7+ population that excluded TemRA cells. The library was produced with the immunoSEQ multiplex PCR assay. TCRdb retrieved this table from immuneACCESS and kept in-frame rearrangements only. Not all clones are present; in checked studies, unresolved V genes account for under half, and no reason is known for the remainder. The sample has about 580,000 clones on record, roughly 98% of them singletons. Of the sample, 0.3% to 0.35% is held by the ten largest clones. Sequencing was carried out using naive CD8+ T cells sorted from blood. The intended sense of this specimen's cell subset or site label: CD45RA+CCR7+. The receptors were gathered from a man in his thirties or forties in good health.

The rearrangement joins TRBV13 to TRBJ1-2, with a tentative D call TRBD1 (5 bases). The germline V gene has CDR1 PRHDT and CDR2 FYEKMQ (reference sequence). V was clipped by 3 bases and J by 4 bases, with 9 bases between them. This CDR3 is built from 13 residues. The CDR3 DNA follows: TGTGCCAGCAGCTTGGGGCAGTTCTATGGCTACACCTTC. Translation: CASSLGQFYGYTF.

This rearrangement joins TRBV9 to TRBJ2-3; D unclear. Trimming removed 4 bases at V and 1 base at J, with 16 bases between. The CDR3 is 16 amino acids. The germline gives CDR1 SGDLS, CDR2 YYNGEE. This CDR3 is CASSPERRTRTDTQYF. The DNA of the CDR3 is TGTGCCAGCAGCCCGGAGAGACGGACCCGCACAGATACGCAGTATTTT. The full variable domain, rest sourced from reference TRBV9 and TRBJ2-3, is DSGVTQTPKHLITATGQRVTLRCSPRSGDLSVYWYQQSLDQGLQFLIQYYNGEERAKGNILERFSAQQFPDLHSELNLSSLELGDSALYFCASSPERRTRTDTQYFGPGTRLTVL.

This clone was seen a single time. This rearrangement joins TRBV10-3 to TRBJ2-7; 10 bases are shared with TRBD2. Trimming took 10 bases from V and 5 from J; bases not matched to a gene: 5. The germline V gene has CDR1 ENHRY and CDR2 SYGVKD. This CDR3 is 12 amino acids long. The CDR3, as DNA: TGTGCCACGGGACTAGCGTCGGACGAGCAGTACTTC. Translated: CATGLASDEQYF.

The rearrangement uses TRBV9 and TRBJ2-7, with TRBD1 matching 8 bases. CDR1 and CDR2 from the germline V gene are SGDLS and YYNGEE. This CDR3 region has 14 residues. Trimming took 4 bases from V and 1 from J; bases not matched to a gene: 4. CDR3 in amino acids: CASSRGDRSYEQYF. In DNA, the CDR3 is TGTGCCAGCAGCAGAGGGGACAGGTCCTACGAGCAGTACTTC.

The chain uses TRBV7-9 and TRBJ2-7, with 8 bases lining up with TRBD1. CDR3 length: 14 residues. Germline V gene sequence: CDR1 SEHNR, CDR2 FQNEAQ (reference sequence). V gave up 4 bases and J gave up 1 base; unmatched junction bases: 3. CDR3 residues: CASSWDRLSYEQYF. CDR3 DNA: TGTGCCAGCAGCTGGGACAGGCTGTCCTACGAGCAGTACTTC.

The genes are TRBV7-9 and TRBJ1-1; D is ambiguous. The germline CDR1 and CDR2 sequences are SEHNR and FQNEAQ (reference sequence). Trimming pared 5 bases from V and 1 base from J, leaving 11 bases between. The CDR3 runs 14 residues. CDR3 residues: CASSPRESNTEAFF. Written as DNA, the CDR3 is TGTGCCAGCAGCCCCCGCGAATCGAACACTGAAGCTTTCTTT.

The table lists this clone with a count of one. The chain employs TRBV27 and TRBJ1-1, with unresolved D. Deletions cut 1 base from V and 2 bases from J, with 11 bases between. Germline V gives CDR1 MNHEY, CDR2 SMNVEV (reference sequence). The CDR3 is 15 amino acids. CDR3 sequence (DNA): TGTGCCAGCAGTTTATATCAACAGAGAAACACTGAAGCTTTCTTT. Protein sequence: CASSLYQQRNTEAFF.

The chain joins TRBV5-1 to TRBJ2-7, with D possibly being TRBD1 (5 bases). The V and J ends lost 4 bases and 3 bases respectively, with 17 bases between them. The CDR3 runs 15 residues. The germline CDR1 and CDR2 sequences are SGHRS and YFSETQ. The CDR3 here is CASSDNSGSSYEQYF. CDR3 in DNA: TGCGCCAGCAGCGACAATTCAGGGTCCAGCTACGAGCAGTACTTC.

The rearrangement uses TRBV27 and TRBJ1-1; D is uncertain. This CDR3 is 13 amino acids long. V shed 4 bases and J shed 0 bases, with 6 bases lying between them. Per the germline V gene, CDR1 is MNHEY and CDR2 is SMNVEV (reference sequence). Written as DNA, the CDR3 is TGTGCCAGCAGTTCGGGAATGAACACTGAAGCTTTCTTT. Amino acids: CASSSGMNTEAFF.

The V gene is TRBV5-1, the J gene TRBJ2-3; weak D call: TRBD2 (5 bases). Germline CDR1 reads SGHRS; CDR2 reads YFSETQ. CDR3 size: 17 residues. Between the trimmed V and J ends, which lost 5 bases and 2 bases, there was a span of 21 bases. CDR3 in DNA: TGCGCCAGCAGTTTCTCCGAGTCCGGGGTTCTCACAGATACGCAGTATTTT. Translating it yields CASSFSESGVLTDTQYF. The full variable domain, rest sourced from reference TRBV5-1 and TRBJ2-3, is KAGVTQTPRYLIKTRGQQVTLSCSPISGHRSVSWYQQTPGQGLQFLFEYFSETQRNKGNFPGRFSGRQFSNSRSEMNVSTLELGDSALYLCASSFSESGVLTDTQYFGPGTRLTVL.

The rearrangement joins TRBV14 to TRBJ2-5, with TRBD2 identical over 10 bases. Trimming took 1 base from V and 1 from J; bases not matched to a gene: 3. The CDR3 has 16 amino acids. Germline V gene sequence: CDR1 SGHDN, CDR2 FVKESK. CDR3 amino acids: CASSQVAGGLQETQYF. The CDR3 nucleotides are TGTGCCAGCAGCCAAGTAGCGGGAGGTCTCCAAGAGACCCAGTACTTC.

CDR3 coding DNA: TGTGCCAGCAGCAAGAGATTTGACAGGTTTAAGTCTGAAGCTTTCTTT. Amino acid sequence: CASSKRFDRFKSEAFF. The genes are TRBV27 and TRBJ1-1; maybe TRBD1 (6 bases). The ends were cut back, 6 bases at V and 6 bases at J, with 23 bases in the middle. Germline V gives CDR1 MNHEY, CDR2 SMNVEV (reference sequence). CDR3 length: 16 residues.

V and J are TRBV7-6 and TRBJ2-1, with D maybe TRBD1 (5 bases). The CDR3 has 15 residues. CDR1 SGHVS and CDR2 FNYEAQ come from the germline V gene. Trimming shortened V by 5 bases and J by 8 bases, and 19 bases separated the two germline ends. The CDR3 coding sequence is TGTGCCAGCAGCGCCAGGGTGGGGCAGCTCGATGAGCAGTTCTTC. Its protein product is CASSARVGQLDEQFF.

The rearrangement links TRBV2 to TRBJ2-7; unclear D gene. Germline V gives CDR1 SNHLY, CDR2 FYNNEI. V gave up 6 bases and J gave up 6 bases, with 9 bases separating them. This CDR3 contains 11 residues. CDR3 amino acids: CASSLITEQYF. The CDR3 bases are TGTGCCAGCAGCCTGATTACCGAGCAGTACTTC.

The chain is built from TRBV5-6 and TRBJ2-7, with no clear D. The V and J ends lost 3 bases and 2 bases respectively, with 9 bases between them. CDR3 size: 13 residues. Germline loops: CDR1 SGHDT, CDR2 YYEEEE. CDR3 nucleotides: TGTGCCAGCAGCTGGACCTCAGCCTACGAGCAGTACTTC. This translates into CASSWTSAYEQYF.

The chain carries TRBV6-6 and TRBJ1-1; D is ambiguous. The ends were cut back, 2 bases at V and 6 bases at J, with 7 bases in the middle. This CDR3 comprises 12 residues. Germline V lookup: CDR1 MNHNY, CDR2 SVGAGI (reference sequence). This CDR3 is CASSYGRPEAFF. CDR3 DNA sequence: TGTGCCAGCAGTTACGGTCGGCCTGAAGCTTTCTTT.

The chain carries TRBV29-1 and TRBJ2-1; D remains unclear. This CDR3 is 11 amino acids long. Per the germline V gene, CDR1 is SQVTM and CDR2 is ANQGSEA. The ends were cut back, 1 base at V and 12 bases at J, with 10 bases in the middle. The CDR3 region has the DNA TGCAGCGTTGAAGGGCAGGCCGGGCAGTTCTTC. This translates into CSVEGQAGQFF.

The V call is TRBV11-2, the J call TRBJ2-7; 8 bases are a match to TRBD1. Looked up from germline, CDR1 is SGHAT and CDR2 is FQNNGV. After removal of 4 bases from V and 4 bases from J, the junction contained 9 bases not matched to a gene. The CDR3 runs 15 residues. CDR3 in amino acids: CASSSPLRGRYEQYF. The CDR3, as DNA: TGTGCCAGCAGCTCCCCCCTCAGGGGGCGATACGAGCAGTACTTC.

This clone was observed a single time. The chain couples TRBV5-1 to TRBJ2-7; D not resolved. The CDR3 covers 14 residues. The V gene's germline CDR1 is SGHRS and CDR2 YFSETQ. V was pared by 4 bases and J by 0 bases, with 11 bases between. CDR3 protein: CASSRGTNSYEQYF. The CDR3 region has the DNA TGCGCCAGCAGCCGAGGCACCAACTCCTACGAGCAGTACTTC. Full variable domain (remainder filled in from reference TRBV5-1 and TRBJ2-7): KAGVTQTPRYLIKTRGQQVTLSCSPISGHRSVSWYQQTPGQGLQFLFEYFSETQRNKGNFPGRFSGRQFSNSRSEMNVSTLELGDSALYLCASSRGTNSYEQYFGPGTRLTVT.

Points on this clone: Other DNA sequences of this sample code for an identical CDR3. DNA for the CDR3: TGTGCCAGCTCACCACCGGGACTAGCGGCTCAAGAGACCCAGTACTTC. This encodes CASSPPGLAAQETQYF. The chain uses TRBV18 and TRBJ2-5; 11 bases are a match to TRBD2. V lost 0 bases and J lost 2; bases outside the gene matches: 2. Germline loops: CDR1 KGHSH, CDR2 LQKENI. The CDR3 has 16 residues.

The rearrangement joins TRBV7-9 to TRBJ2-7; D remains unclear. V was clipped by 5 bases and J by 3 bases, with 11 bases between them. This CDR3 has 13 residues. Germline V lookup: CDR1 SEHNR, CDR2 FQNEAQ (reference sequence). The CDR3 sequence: CASSTVQDYEQYF. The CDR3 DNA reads TGTGCCAGCAGCACGGTCCAGGACTACGAGCAGTACTTC.

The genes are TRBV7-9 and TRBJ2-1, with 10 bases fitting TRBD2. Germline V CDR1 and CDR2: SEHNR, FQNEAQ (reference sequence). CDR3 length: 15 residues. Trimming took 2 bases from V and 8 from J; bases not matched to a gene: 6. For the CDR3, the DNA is TGTGCCAGCAGCTTACTAGCGGGAGTAAACGATGAGCAGTTCTTC. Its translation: CASSLLAGVNDEQFF.

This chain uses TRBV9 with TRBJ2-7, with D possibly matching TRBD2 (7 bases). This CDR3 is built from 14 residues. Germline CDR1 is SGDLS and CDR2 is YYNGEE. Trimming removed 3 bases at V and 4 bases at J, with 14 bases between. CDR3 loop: CASSEGEGSYEQYF. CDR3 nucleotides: TGTGCCAGCAGCGAGGGGGAGGGATCGTACGAGCAGTACTTC.